The 32 T cell receptor beta chains presented below share a single source sample, sequenced in a study of blood T cells in healthy people across ages. A second 7 to 11 cycle PCR used barcoded and J-beta primers. TCRdb used MiXCR to reprocess the 5' RACE reads, holding one entry per CDR3 protein. The data hold 910,000 or so distinct CDR3 sequences, with approximately 50% observed a single time. Sequenced sample: blood. These receptors were obtained from an older woman in good health.

This clonotype has only a few counts. V gene TRBV20-1 combines with J gene TRBJ2-1, with D possibly TRBD1 on 5 matching bases. The CDR3 is 12 residues long. V lost 6 bases to trimming and J lost 9 bases, with 15 bases between them. From germline, CDR1 is DFQATT and CDR2 SNEGSKA (reference sequence). The CDR3: CSARRGVGEQFF. The CDR3 coding sequence is TGCAGTGCCAGAAGGGGCGTCGGTGAGCAGTTCTTC.

V and J are TRBV7-9 and TRBJ2-5; 8 nucleotides match TRBD2. The CDR3 loop spans 15 amino acids. Per germline, CDR1 SEHNR and CDR2 FQNEAQ (reference sequence). The CDR3 DNA is TGTGTCCTAAAACCGGGACTAGGAGACCAAGAGACCCAGTACTTC. It is translated as CVLKPGLGDQETQYF.

This clonotype showed up many times. J is TRBJ2-1 and V is TRBV3-1; 12 bases are shared with TRBD2. This CDR3 is 15 amino acids long. Germline V lookup: CDR1 LGHDT, CDR2 YNNKEL (reference sequence). J lost 3 bases, V lost 4 bases, and 1 base had no gene match. As DNA, the CDR3 is TGTGCCAGCAGCCCGACTAGCGGGAGCTACAATGAGCAGTTCTTC. It yields the protein CASSPTSGSYNEQFF.

This chain uses TRBV20-1 with TRBJ2-1; D is perhaps TRBD2 (6 bases). The CDR3 spans 18 residues. V was shortened by 5 bases and J by 2 bases, with 25 bases between the two germline ends. Per germline, CDR1 DFQATT and CDR2 SNEGSKA (reference sequence). CDR3 region: CSAPYAPSLAEPYNEQFF. The CDR3 DNA reads as TGCAGTGCTCCCTACGCACCCTCACTAGCCGAGCCCTACAATGAGCAGTTCTTC.

J is TRBJ1-2 and V is TRBV20-1; D is uncertain. The germline CDR1 and CDR2 sequences are DFQATT and SNEGSKA (reference sequence). V lost 6 bases and J 2 bases, leaving 13 bases between the germline ends. The CDR3 runs to 13 residues. This CDR3 reads CSATRPRNYGYTF. In DNA form, the CDR3 reads TGCAGTGCCACCAGGCCCAGAAACTATGGCTACACCTTC.

V is TRBV20-1 and J is TRBJ2-1, with D uncertain. CDR3 length: 11 residues. Germline V CDR1 and CDR2: DFQATT, SNEGSKA (reference sequence). DNA for the CDR3: TGCACCCAAAACCTAAACAATGAGCAGTTCTTC. This translates into CTQNLNNEQFF.

This chain connects TRBV12-3 or TRBV12-4 to TRBJ2-1; perhaps TRBD1 as D (6 bases). The germline V and J ends were trimmed by 1 base and 7 bases, with 14 bases remaining between them. CDR3 length equals 15 residues. CDR3 residues: CASSLDGGHLNEQFF. The DNA for the CDR3 is TGTGCCAGCAGTTTAGATGGGGGACATCTGAATGAGCAGTTCTTC.

This rearrangement joins TRBV27 to TRBJ2-1, with a weak D call TRBD1 (6 bases). This CDR3 is built from 15 residues. Germline-derived CDR1 and CDR2 are MNHEY and SMNVEV (reference sequence). Trimming left V 6 bases short and J 4 bases short, with 16 bases between. CDR3 nucleotides: TGTGCCAGCAGCCGGAAAGGCAGGGGATACAATGAGCAGTTCTTC. Its translation is CASSRKGRGYNEQFF.

The chain employs TRBV30 and TRBJ2-5; 7 bases line up with TRBD1. The J call may be in error: the DNA end matches TRBJ2-7 better. Looked up from germline, CDR1 is GTSNPN and CDR2 is SVGIG (reference sequence). The CDR3 has 11 residues. The CDR3 DNA reads as TGTGCCGGGACAGCCTCATACGAGCAGTACTTC. Its protein product is CAGTASYEQYF.

The CDR3 spells CASSLESRVQFF. The CDR3 DNA follows: TGTGCCAGCAGCTTAGAGTCCAGGGTGCAGTTTTTT. The chain carries TRBV7-2 and TRBJ2-2; D possibly corresponds to TRBD1 (5 bases). Trimming stripped 1 base from V and 16 bases from J, with 13 bases between. The CDR3 totals 12 residues. Germline lookup yields CDR1 SGHTA and CDR2 FQGNSA.

J is TRBJ1-5 and V is TRBV12-3 or TRBV12-4; 9 bases match TRBD1. Losses at the gene ends were 5 bases for V and 3 bases for J; bases not matched to a gene: 8. The CDR3 is made up of 16 amino acids. The chain's CDR3 is CASSEDRGWDNQPQHF. The CDR3 DNA reads as TGTGCCAGCAGTGAGGACAGGGGCTGGGACAATCAGCCCCAGCATTTT.

Only a few counts were recorded for this clonotype. The V call is TRBV7-2, the J call TRBJ2-4; 7 positions agree with TRBD2. There are 13 residues in the CDR3. The V segment lost 4 bases and the J segment 7 bases; nucleotides outside the gene matches: 4. Germline values: CDR1 SGHTA, CDR2 FQGNSA. The CDR3 coding sequence is TGTGCCAGCAGCTGGGGGGGACTGAACATTCAGTACTTC. Its translation is CASSWGGLNIQYF. The variable domain in full, completed from reference TRBV7-2 and TRBJ2-4, reads GAGVSQSPSNKVTEKGKDVELRCDPISGHTALYWYRQSLGQGLEFLIYFQGNSAPDKSGLPSDRFSAERTGGSVSTLTIQRTQQEDSAVYLCASSWGGLNIQYFGAGTRLSVL.

V is TRBV9 and J is TRBJ2-5; the D is unclear. The CDR3 runs to 13 residues. V shed 4 bases and J shed 1 base, with 8 bases lying between them. Germline values: CDR1 SGDLS, CDR2 YYNGEE. The CDR3 region has the DNA TGTGCCAGCAGCAAGAGCGCCCAAGAGACCCAGTACTTC. It yields the protein CASSKSAQETQYF.

The V call is TRBV15, the J call TRBJ2-7, with D maybe TRBD1 (5 bases). Germline V gene lookup returns CDR1 LNHNV and CDR2 YYDKDF (reference sequence). Trimming shortened V by 2 bases and J by 2 bases, and 10 bases separated the two germline ends. The CDR3 extends over 14 amino acids. CDR3 sequence: CATSRKDNAYEQYF. CDR3 in DNA: TGTGCCACCAGCAGAAAGGACAACGCCTACGAGCAGTACTTC.

V gene TRBV28 combines with J gene TRBJ2-1, with D tentatively TRBD1 (5 bases). Germline V lookup: CDR1 MDHEN, CDR2 SYDVKM. The CDR3 length is 16 residues. V shed 3 bases and J shed 10 bases, with 22 bases lying between them. CDR3 DNA sequence: TGTGCCAGCAGTTTTGGAGATCGACTGACGTACAGGGAGCAGTTCTTC. This sequence encodes CASSFGDRLTYREQFF.

The chain is built from TRBV9 and TRBJ2-4; 7 bases fit TRBD1. CDR3 length equals 19 residues. The junction had 15 bases not matched to a gene; V was cut back by 3 bases and J by 0 bases. Germline CDR1 reads SGDLS; CDR2 reads YYNGEE. This CDR3 is CASSGSGRETGPAKNIQYF. The CDR3 nucleotides are TGTGCCAGCAGCGGGTCGGGCAGGGAGACAGGGCCAGCCAAAAACATTCAGTACTTC.

The chain has TRBV5-1 and TRBJ2-7, with TRBD1 identical over 7 bases. The J call may be faulty, since TRBJ2-4 better matches the DNA end. The CDR3 sequence is 13 residues long. Per the germline V gene, CDR1 is SGHRS and CDR2 is YFSETQ. The DNA of the CDR3 is TGCGCCAGCAGCCCAGGGGGATTTAACATTCAGTACTTC. Protein: CASSPGGFNIQYF.

As DNA, the CDR3 is TGCGCCAGCAGCTTGACCGGGACAGGGATCTACAATGAGCAGTTCTTC. Protein sequence: CASSLTGTGIYNEQFF. The V and J genes are TRBV5-1 and TRBJ2-1; TRBD1 matches at 9 bases. The J segment lost 3 bases and the V segment lost 1 base, leaving 5 bases of the junction unmatched. The CDR3 spans 16 residues. Per germline, CDR1 SGHRS and CDR2 YFSETQ.

This chain links TRBV7-9 with TRBJ2-7; D uncertain. Trimming cost V 1 base and J 8 bases, with 9 bases left between them. The CDR3 covers 12 residues. Germline V gene lookup returns CDR1 SEHNR and CDR2 FQNEAQ (reference sequence). CDR3 sequence reads: CASSLDEGQQYF. The CDR3 DNA reads as TGTGCCAGCAGCTTAGATGAAGGGCAGCAGTACTTC.

This chain joins TRBV18 and TRBJ2-1, with a possible D match to TRBD2 (5 bases). V lost 8 bases, J lost 10 bases, and 6 bases lay in between. CDR1 and CDR2 from the germline V gene are KGHSH and LQKENI. The CDR3 has 9 residues. CDR3 nucleotides: TGTGCCAGCCCGGGGGAGCAGTTCTTC. Protein sequence: CASPGEQFF.

The table lists this clonotype with a few counts. The chain recombines TRBV20-1 with TRBJ2-5; 8 nucleotides align to TRBD2. The CDR3 runs 13 residues. Germline lookup yields CDR1 DFQATT and CDR2 SNEGSKA (reference sequence). Trimming cost V 5 bases and J 5 bases; bases outside gene matches: 7. The chain's CDR3 is CSASTSDRETQYF. The CDR3 bases are TGCAGTGCTTCGACTAGCGACAGGGAGACCCAGTACTTC.

Of note for this clonotype: At one of its ends the junction is not consistent with the germline gene, which may arise from a read error. The chain carries TRBV9 and TRBJ1-2; D remains unclear. Germline loops: CDR1 SGDLS, CDR2 YYNGEE. The CDR3 contains 13 residues. This CDR3 is CTSSNTVSWGYTF. The CDR3 coding sequence is TGTACCAGCAGCAATACAGTTTCTTGGGGCTACACCTTC.

This clonotype came up a few times. The chain employs TRBV21-1 and TRBJ2-7; the table's D call TRBD1 went unverified against the DNA. TRBV21-1 is flagged as a pseudogene. The CDR3 runs to 15 residues. This chain's CDR3 is CASSTGQINSYEQYF. The CDR3, as DNA: TGTGCCAGCAGCACGGGACAGATAAATTCCTACGAGCAGTACTTC.

This clonotype was found a few times. V is TRBV4-3 and J is TRBJ1-4, with 11 nucleotides matching TRBD1. Germline V CDR1 and CDR2: LGHNA, YSLEER. This CDR3 is 18 amino acids long. The V gene end was trimmed by 2 bases and the J gene end by 8 bases; junction bases not matched to a gene: 13. The CDR3 region has the DNA TGCGCCAGCAGCCAAAGGCCGCCGCGGACAGGGGGCAGAGAAAAACTGTTTTTT. Its protein is CASSQRPPRTGGREKLFF.

The CDR3 is CASSQGPGLPQHF. CDR3 in DNA: TGTGCCAGCTCTCAAGGTCCAGGGTTGCCCCAGCATTTT. The chain is built from TRBV18 and TRBJ1-5, with D possibly matching TRBD1 (5 bases). Trimming took off 6 bases at V and 9 bases at J, with 15 bases between the two ends. Germline CDR1 reads KGHSH; CDR2 reads LQKENI. The CDR3 loop spans 13 amino acids.

This clonotype turned up a few times. This chain links TRBV4-1 with TRBJ2-3; 11 positions agree with TRBD1. The CDR3 has 15 residues. V shed 2 bases, J shed 6 bases, and the junction held 4 bases outside the gene matches. Per germline, CDR1 MGHRA and CDR2 YSYEKL. The CDR3: CASSQPRDRGDTQYF. CDR3 DNA sequence: TGCGCCAGCAGCCAACCCCGGGACAGGGGGGATACGCAGTATTTT.

This chain uses TRBV27 with TRBJ2-3, with a weak D call TRBD1 (7 bases). Deletions cut 7 bases from V and 2 bases from J, with 16 bases between. The germline CDR1 and CDR2 sequences are MNHEY and SMNVEV (reference sequence). This CDR3 has 15 amino acids. The DNA for the CDR3 is TGTGCCAGCATCAACAGGGGACTTAACACAGATACGCAGTATTTT. It translates to CASINRGLNTDTQYF.

This clonotype was counted once. The genes are TRBV4-2 and TRBJ1-1, with 8 bases lining up with TRBD1. This CDR3 spans 14 amino acids. V lost 2 bases, J lost 6 bases, and 5 bases stayed unmatched. Looked up from germline, CDR1 is LGHNA and CDR2 is YNFKEQ. CDR3 loop: CASSQIRGLSEAFF. DNA of the CDR3: TGTGCCAGCAGCCAAATCAGGGGGCTCTCTGAAGCTTTCTTT.

In its sample, this clonotype was seen a few times. This sequence joins TRBV29-1 and TRBJ2-1; possible D gene TRBD2, 6 bases. Trimming took off 8 bases at V and 2 bases at J, with 16 bases between the two ends. This CDR3 spans 14 amino acids. Germline CDR1 reads SQVTM; CDR2 reads ANQGSEA. CDR3 coding DNA: TGCAGCTCCAGGAGGGGACTCCCCTACAATGAGCAGTTCTTC. This translates into CSSRRGLPYNEQFF.

The sample holds many counts of this clonotype. The chain is built from TRBV7-2 and TRBJ2-6; D unclear. The ends were cut back, 6 bases at V and 1 base at J, with 7 bases in the middle. Germline V gene sequence: CDR1 SGHTA, CDR2 FQGNSA. This CDR3 region has 14 residues. CDR3 sequence reads: CASSLTSGANVLTF. In DNA, the CDR3 is TGTGCCAGCAGTTTGACTTCTGGGGCCAACGTCCTGACTTTC. The full variable domain, its missing parts supplied by reference TRBV7-2 and TRBJ2-6, is GAGVSQSPSNKVTEKGKDVELRCDPISGHTALYWYRQSLGQGLEFLIYFQGNSAPDKSGLPSDRFSAERTGGSVSTLTIQRTQQEDSAVYLCASSLTSGANVLTFGAGSRLTVL.

The table lists this clonotype with a few counts. This chain joins TRBV7-9 and TRBJ1-6, with D unclear. The CDR3 is made up of 14 amino acids. The V gene lost 5 bases and the J gene lost 3 bases, with 8 bases spanning the gap. The V gene's germline CDR1 is SEHNR and CDR2 FQNEAQ (reference sequence). The CDR3 protein is CASSPWDYNSPLHF. For the CDR3, the DNA is TGTGCCAGCAGCCCATGGGACTATAATTCACCCCTCCACTTT.

The chain joins TRBV7-9 to TRBJ2-7; 8 bases map to TRBD1. Germline values: CDR1 SEHNR, CDR2 FQNEAQ (reference sequence). This CDR3 comprises 15 residues. V was pared by 5 bases and J by 0 bases, with 6 bases of the junction left unmatched. CDR3 nucleotide sequence: TGTGCCAGCAGCCGAGGGGACAGGACCTCCTACGAGCAGTACTTC. Residues: CASSRGDRTSYEQYF.